Listed below are T cell receptor beta chains from one sample, sequenced in a study of cytomegalovirus exposure and HLA in healthy donors. Clones were read by immunoSEQ multiplex PCR, and TCRdb kept only the in-frame ones, dropping some. Of approximately 130,000 clones in the sample, over 70% were seen once. Sequencing was done on a sample of PBMCs. All receptors come from a woman aged 35 to 49 in good health and CMV-seronegative. Each CDR3 is given with its conserved first and last residue. A D gene is named only where the DNA matches it firmly. Clone size is given for some rows only: seen once, a few or many times, or a class if the clone is expanded.

D gene,J gene,clone size,V gene,CDR3 protein,CDR3 DNA
.,TRBJ2-1,.,TRBV7-2,CASSLDFGGHNEQFF,TGTGCCAGCAGCTTAGACTTCGGAGGCCACAATGAGCAGTTCTTC
TRBD2,TRBJ2-3,.,TRBV30,CAWSSGTSDYYTQYF,TGTGCCTGGAGTTCCGGGACTAGCGATTATTATACGCAGTATTTT
.,TRBJ1-3,.,TRBV14,CASSQFAGSSSGNTIYF,TGTGCCAGCAGCCAATTTGCAGGCTCATCCTCTGGAAACACCATATATTTT
.,TRBJ2-5,.,TRBV30,CAWSAAGLQETQYF,TGTGCCTGGAGTGCAGCGGGCCTCCAAGAGACCCAGTACTTC
.,TRBJ2-2,.,TRBV18,CASADREDTGELFF,TGTGCCAGCGCCGACAGGGAGGACACCGGGGAGCTGTTTTTT
.,TRBJ1-2,.,TRBV6-5,CASSYSGGGHGYTF,TGTGCCAGCAGTTACTCGGGGGGAGGGCACGGCTACACCTTC
TRBD1,TRBJ1-1,.,TRBV9,CASSVGWGTGATEAFF,TGTGCCAGCAGCGTAGGATGGGGGACAGGGGCCACTGAAGCTTTCTTT
.,TRBJ1-2,.,TRBV9,CASTARQNYGYTF,TGTGCCAGCACCGCCCGACAGAATTATGGCTACACCTTC
TRBD2,TRBJ2-5,once,TRBV5-4,CASSFSGGFQETQYF,TGTGCCAGCAGCTTCAGCGGGGGCTTCCAAGAGACCCAGTACTTC
TRBD1,TRBJ1-1,.,TRBV7-6,CASSPSGQGTAFF,TGTGCCAGCAGCCCGTCCGGACAGGGGACAGCTTTCTTT
TRBD1,TRBJ1-1,.,TRBV11-2,CASSVGQGLNTEAFF,TGTGCCAGCAGCGTGGGACAGGGACTGAACACTGAAGCTTTCTTT
TRBD1,TRBJ2-5,.,TRBV10-1,CASSERGTGTQYF,TGCGCCAGCAGTGAGAGAGGGACAGGGACCCAGTACTTC
.,TRBJ1-4,.,TRBV7-9,CASSLREKLFF,TGTGCCAGCAGCTTGCGTGAAAAACTGTTTTTT
.,TRBJ2-7,.,TRBV6-5,CASRGQPWRQYF,TGTGCCAGCAGAGGACAGCCCTGGAGGCAGTACTTC
TRBD1,TRBJ2-1,once,TRBV15,CATSWTGGSNEQFF,TGTGCCACCAGCTGGACAGGGGGCTCCAATGAGCAGTTCTTC
TRBD1,TRBJ2-5,few,TRBV13,CASSSHGQGVLETQYF,TGTGCCAGCAGCTCACACGGACAGGGGGTTTTGGAGACCCAGTACTTC
.,TRBJ2-4,.,TRBV11-2,CASRGAMIAKNIQYF,TGTGCCAGCAGAGGGGCTATGATAGCCAAAAACATTCAGTACTTC
.,TRBJ2-1,.,TRBV19,CASSQEPWREYNEQFF,TGTGCCAGTAGTCAAGAGCCGTGGCGGGAATACAATGAGCAGTTCTTC
TRBD2,TRBJ2-5,once,TRBV6-5,CASSLSGGAVETQYF,TGTGCCAGCAGTTTAAGCGGGGGGGCCGTAGAGACCCAGTACTTC
.,TRBJ1-1,few,TRBV9,CASSVKGGTEAFF,TGTGCCAGCAGCGTAAAGGGAGGGACTGAAGCTTTCTTT
TRBD2,TRBJ2-2,.,TRBV2,CATKQYGGASGELFF,TGTGCCACCAAGCAATACGGGGGGGCCAGCGGGGAGCTGTTTTTT
TRBD2,TRBJ2-1,.,TRBV7-7,CASSLSPSGRINEQFF,TGTGCCAGCAGCTTATCTCCTAGCGGGAGAATAAATGAGCAGTTCTTC
.,TRBJ1-6,.,TRBV7-6,CASSVKRGDSPLHF,TGTGCCAGCAGCGTAAAGCGGGGGGATTCACCCCTCCACTTT
.,TRBJ1-1,.,TRBV19,CASSVQGNTEAFF,TGTGCCAGTAGTGTACAGGGGAACACTGAAGCTTTCTTT
TRBD2,TRBJ2-5,once,TRBV9,CASSLTSGVIQETQYF,TGTGCCAGCAGCCTTACTAGCGGGGTAATCCAAGAGACCCAGTACTTC
.,TRBJ1-2,.,TRBV19,CASRDLGARNYGYTF,TGTGCCAGTAGGGACCTGGGGGCTAGGAACTATGGCTACACCTTC
.,TRBJ2-7,once,TRBV9,CASSEGTTGDYEQYF,TGTGCCAGCAGCGAGGGGACGACAGGCGACTACGAGCAGTACTTC
.,TRBJ1-5,.,TRBV5-8,CASSLDSYQPQHF,TGTGCCAGCAGCCTCGACAGTTACCAGCCCCAGCATTTT
TRBD1,TRBJ2-1,.,TRBV29-1,CSVGTGEEFF,TGCAGCGTAGGAACAGGGGAAGAGTTCTTC
.,TRBJ1-6,.,TRBV14,CASSLGLEPLHF,TGTGCCAGCAGCCTTGGACTGGAACCCCTCCACTTT
TRBD1,TRBJ2-3,.,TRBV5-1,CASSSGTATDTQYF,TGCGCCAGCAGCTCCGGGACAGCGACAGATACGCAGTATTTT
TRBD1,TRBJ1-1,.,TRBV13,CASSLDRGLGTEAFF,TGTGCCAGCAGCTTAGACAGGGGGCTGGGCACTGAAGCTTTCTTT
TRBD2,TRBJ2-1,few,TRBV11-2,CASSSGTSGSSRNEQFF,TGTGCCAGCAGCTCCGGGACTAGCGGGAGTTCCCGCAATGAGCAGTTCTTC
.,TRBJ2-3,.,TRBV11-3,CASSLGRGTQSSTDTQYF,TGTGCCAGCAGCTTAGGTCGGGGGACCCAATCTAGCACAGATACGCAGTATTTT
TRBD2,TRBJ2-3,once,TRBV6-1,CASSPGTSGKDTQYF,TGTGCCAGCAGTCCGGGAACTAGCGGGAAAGATACGCAGTATTTT
.,TRBJ2-7,.,TRBV27,CASSSQGQDYEQYF,TGTGCCAGCAGTTCACAGGGTCAGGACTACGAGCAGTACTTC
.,TRBJ1-1,.,TRBV6-6,CASKGQPNTEAFF,TGTGCCAGCAAAGGACAGCCGAACACTGAAGCTTTCTTT
TRBD1,TRBJ1-1,few,TRBV6-5,CASSGTGGNTEAFF,TGTGCCAGCAGCGGGACAGGGGGGAACACTGAAGCTTTCTTT
.,TRBJ2-7,.,TRBV25-1,CARRPPGQFLTYEQYF,TGTGCCAGAAGACCACCCGGACAGTTCTTGACCTACGAGCAGTACTTC
TRBD1,TRBJ2-7,.,TRBV30,CACLSPGQGDHEQYF,TGTGCCTGTCTCTCCCCCGGACAGGGGGACCACGAGCAGTACTTC
TRBD1,TRBJ2-6,.,TRBV14,CASSPLFLPRDSPSGANVLTF,TGTGCCAGCAGCCCGCTCTTCTTACCCCGGGACAGTCCCTCTGGGGCCAACGTCCTGACTTTC
TRBD1,TRBJ1-1,.,TRBV25-1,CASSLDREKTEAFF,TGTGCCAGCAGTCTTGACAGGGAGAAGACTGAAGCTTTCTTT
.,TRBJ2-2,.,TRBV12-2,CASRVNLGGACTGELFF,TGTGCAAGTCGCGTAAACCTAGGCGGGGCCTGCACCGGGGAGCTGTTTTTT
TRBD1,TRBJ1-5,.,TRBV6-1,CASSEAGTGWWPQHF,TGTGCCAGCAGTGAAGCGGGGACAGGGTGGTGGCCCCAGCATTTT
.,TRBJ2-5,.,TRBV27,CASSLYTAQETQYF,TGTGCCAGCAGTTTGTATACAGCACAAGAGACCCAGTACTTC
TRBD1,TRBJ2-7,.,TRBV14,CASSQAHDRGSYEQYF,TGTGCCAGCAGCCAAGCTCACGACAGGGGATCCTACGAGCAGTACTTC
TRBD2,TRBJ2-1,.,TRBV19,CASSIGGIAGGQNEQFF,TGTGCCAGTAGTATAGGTGGAATTGCGGGAGGGCAGAATGAGCAGTTCTTC
TRBD1,TRBJ2-2,.,TRBV11-2,CASSLDWTGLTSGELFF,TGTGCCAGCAGCTTAGACTGGACAGGGCTGACGAGCGGGGAGCTGTTTTTT
TRBD1,TRBJ1-6,.,TRBV30,CAWSGQAPNSPLHF,TGTGCCTGGAGCGGACAGGCCCCTAATTCACCCCTCCACTTT
.,TRBJ1-1,.,TRBV7-9,CASSYSRGGNTEAFF,TGTGCCAGCAGCTATTCCCGGGGGGGTAACACTGAAGCTTTCTTT
.,TRBJ2-3,.,TRBV27,CASSFAGQPRTDTQYF,TGTGCCAGCAGTTTCGCCGGACAGCCCCGCACAGATACGCAGTATTTT
.,TRBJ2-7,.,TRBV7-9,CASSLALGTQHDEQYF,TGTGCCAGCAGCTTAGCGCTCGGGACTCAACACGACGAGCAGTACTTC
.,TRBJ1-2,.,TRBV2,CASRAGSINYGYTF,TGTGCCAGCAGGGCGGGCAGCATTAACTATGGCTACACCTTC
.,TRBJ2-3,few,TRBV7-2,CASSLSRTDTQYF,TGTGCCAGCAGCTTAAGCCGCACAGATACGCAGTATTTT